The entry below gives a single TCR beta chain sequence along with its context. Its cognate antigen is unknown. The data belong to a study of cytomegalovirus exposure and HLA in healthy donors. The data were produced by immunoSEQ multiplex PCR, yet TCRdb's version contains in-frame clones alone and is incomplete. Altogether 150,000 to 200,000 clones are present, about 89% being singletons, with the ten largest covering under 3.5%. Study results and caveats: Researchers catalogued roughly 150 TCR beta chains as cytomegalovirus-associated.

The V gene's germline CDR1 is LGHNA and CDR2 YNFKEQ. There are 16 residues in the CDR3. Trimming took off 0 bases at V and 2 bases at J, with 11 bases between the two ends. Donors came from a validation cohort of 90 to 150 subjects, distinct from the first 666-subject cohort. The TCR sequence derives from a man aged 18 to 30 in good health and CMV-seropositive. The sequenced sample was PBMCs. The chain recombines TRBV4-2 with TRBJ2-1; D unclear. Here the CDR3 DNA reads TGTGCCAGCAGCCAAGATTGGGCCTCTACCTACAATGAGCAGTTCTTC. Protein: CASSQDWASTYNEQFF.